Each of the 28 T cell receptor beta chains below was sequenced from the same sample in a study of blood T cells in healthy people across ages. Combining a sample-barcoded 5' primer with a J-beta primer mix, a second PCR ran for 7 to 11 cycles. TCRdb redid the calling of the 5' RACE reads with MiXCR, one entry per CDR3 protein. The sample carries 750,000 to 950,000 distinct CDR3 sequences, under 30% recorded once. These sequences were also reported in another study, on T cells of mothers and their children.

The sample consisted of blood. The receptors shown here come from a boy younger than 18 in good health.

The rearrangement links TRBV7-2 to TRBJ2-6; TRBD2 is a possible D gene (6 bases). The germline gives CDR1 SGHTA, CDR2 FQGNSA. V lost 8 bases, J lost 0 bases, and 14 bases lay in between. The CDR3 totals 16 residues. CDR3 nucleotides: TGTGCCAGCGGGAGGCAGGTCGGCTCTGGGGCCAACGTCCTGACTTTC. Translating gives CASGRQVGSGANVLTF.

The chain has TRBV28 and TRBJ2-3; tentatively, D is TRBD2 (5 bases). The CDR3 is made up of 13 amino acids. Germline-derived CDR1 and CDR2 are MDHEN and SYDVKM. Trimming stripped 4 bases from V and 11 bases from J, with 16 bases between. Here the CDR3 reads CASSYLLGRGQYF. CDR3 coding DNA: TGTGCCAGCAGTTACTTACTAGGACGAGGGCAGTATTTT.

V is TRBV12-3 or TRBV12-4 and J is TRBJ1-5, with 11 bases identical to TRBD1. Trimming cost V 4 bases and J 4 bases; bases outside gene matches: 12. The CDR3 totals 18 residues. The CDR3 DNA is TGTGCCAGCAGTTATGGGACAGGGGGATTCAGTGGGAATCAGCCCCAGCATTTT. Protein product: CASSYGTGGFSGNQPQHF.

Comment on this clonotype: An end of the junction does not agree with germline; a read error may underlie this. In DNA form, the CDR3 reads TGCACCAGCAGTGAAGTAGCGGGGGGCCGGTACGAGCAGTACTTC. The encoded protein is CTSSEVAGGRYEQYF. This chain joins TRBV10-2 and TRBJ2-7; 10 positions agree with TRBD2. The germline V gene has CDR1 WSHSY and CDR2 SAAADI. The CDR3 length is 15 residues.

Points on this clonotype: Its ends do not fully match the called genes, so a read error is possible. The chain combines TRBV28 with TRBJ1-6, with D perhaps TRBD1 (5 bases). CDR3 size: 14 residues. Per the germline V gene, CDR1 is MDHEN and CDR2 is SYDVKM. CDR3 coding DNA: TGTGCCTGCAGGTCCGGGACGGTGAATTCACCCCTCCACTTT. As protein: CACRSGTVNSPLHF.

This clonotype was counted between two and nine times. V usage is TRBV12-3 or TRBV12-4 and J usage is TRBJ2-5; TRBD1 might be the D (6 bases). This CDR3 comprises 15 residues. Trimming shortened V by 2 bases and J by 2 bases, and 12 bases separated the two germline ends. In DNA form, the CDR3 reads TGTGCCAGCAGTTTAAAAGGGGGTCGGCAAGAGACCCAGTACTTC. This gives the protein CASSLKGGRQETQYF.

V is TRBV6-1 and J is TRBJ2-5, with 11 bases matching TRBD2. Germline-derived CDR1 and CDR2 are MNHNS and SASEGT. This CDR3 is 16 amino acids long. The V and J ends lost 6 bases and 4 bases, in that order; junction bases with no gene match: 10. Here the CDR3 DNA reads TGTGCCAGCAGCGCGGGACTAGCGGTCCACGGAGAGACCCAGTACTTC. Encoded protein: CASSAGLAVHGETQYF.

This clonotype has a handful of counts. This chain joins TRBV5-1 and TRBJ1-4; no clear D gene. Germline CDR1 reads SGHRS; CDR2 reads YFSETQ. V lost 6 bases and J lost 10, with 16 bases in between. This CDR3 region has 13 residues. In DNA, the CDR3 is TGCGCCAGCATGGGGTCCCCTGAAGGAAAACTGTTTTTT. Protein sequence: CASMGSPEGKLFF.

This clonotype was seen a few times. CDR3 amino acids: CASGSLTDRIQETQYF. CDR3 nucleotide sequence: TGTGCTAGTGGTTCCCTAACCGACAGGATCCAAGAGACCCAGTACTTC. This chain joins TRBV12-5 and TRBJ2-5, with a weak D call TRBD1 (6 bases). CDR1 is LGHNT and CDR2 is FRNRAP in the germline V gene. The CDR3 consists of 16 residues. V dropped 4 bases and J dropped 1 base, with 16 bases sitting between them.

This clonotype was counted between two and nine times. At one boundary the junction diverges from the germline segment, which might be a read error. The J gene is TRBJ1-2, the V gene TRBV28; D unresolved. The CDR3 covers 12 residues. Germline V gene sequence: CDR1 MDHEN, CDR2 SYDVKM. The CDR3: CAIRTENYGYAF. The DNA for the CDR3 is TGTGCCATCCGGACGGAAAACTATGGCTACGCCTTC.

The rearrangement links TRBV20-1 to TRBJ2-7, with TRBD1 as a possible D gene (5 bases). The CDR3 runs to 11 residues. The germline V gene has CDR1 DFQATT and CDR2 SNEGSKA (reference sequence). The V end lost 2 bases, the J end lost 7 bases, and 9 bases lay between the germline ends. The CDR3 sequence: CSARSRAEQYF. CDR3 sequence (DNA): TGCAGTGCTAGATCCAGGGCGGAGCAGTACTTC.

A few counts support this clonotype. The V and J genes are TRBV2 and TRBJ1-5; 7 bases are a match to TRBD1. Per germline, CDR1 SNHLY and CDR2 FYNNEI. The CDR3 runs to 15 residues. J was trimmed by 1 base and V by 11 bases; bases with no gene match: 11. In DNA, the CDR3 is TGTGCCTGTCCGACAGGGAGGCTGAGCAATCAGCCCCAGCATTTT. Amino acid sequence: CACPTGRLSNQPQHF.

This chain links TRBV15 with TRBJ2-1; 11 nucleotides line up with TRBD1. Germline V lookup: CDR1 LNHNV, CDR2 YYDKDF (reference sequence). V was pared by 1 base and J by 8 bases, with 4 bases of the junction left unmatched. The CDR3 loop spans 15 amino acids. The CDR3 coding sequence is TGTGCCACCAGCAGAGGGACAGGGGGCGCGGATGAGCAGTTCTTC. Translated, it gives CATSRGTGGADEQFF.

The chain links TRBV5-4 to TRBJ2-1; D is undetermined. CDR1 is SGHNT, CDR2 YYREEE, per germline (reference sequence). Trimming removed 5 bases at V and 10 bases at J, with 16 bases between. This CDR3 is built from 13 residues. The CDR3 sequence is CASSPPSTVEQFF. CDR3 DNA sequence: TGTGCCAGCAGTCCTCCATCGACGGTAGAGCAGTTCTTC. Supplemented by reference TRBV5-4 and TRBJ2-1, the full variable domain reads ETGVTQSPTHLIKTRGQQVTLRCSSQSGHNTVSWYQQALGQGPQFIFQYYREEENGRGNFPPRFSGLQFPNYSSELNVNALELDDSALYLCASSPPSTVEQFFGPGTRLTVL.

This clonotype was detected only a few times. The chain couples TRBV5-5 to TRBJ2-5, with TRBD2 identical over 8 bases. The CDR3 runs 16 residues. V lost 1 base to trimming and J lost 3 bases; unmatched junction nucleotides: 8. Germline V gives CDR1 SGHKS, CDR2 YYEKEE (reference sequence). CDR3 nucleotide sequence: TGTGCCAGCAGCTTGAGGGCGGGGGGCGAGAAAGAGACCCAGTACTTC. As protein: CASSLRAGGEKETQYF.

This clonotype was seen just once. The chain is built from TRBV6-6 and TRBJ1-5; a possible D gene is TRBD1 (5 bases). This CDR3 comprises 14 residues. V dropped 0 bases and J dropped 7 bases, with 10 bases sitting between them. Germline CDR1 reads MNHNY; CDR2 reads SVGAGI (reference sequence). The CDR3 DNA follows: TGTGCCAGCAGTTACTCAGCGGGGGACCAGCCCCAGCATTTT. Protein sequence: CASSYSAGDQPQHF.

With regard to this clonotype: Just one base apart from a much larger clone, this may be a read error. This sequence joins TRBV4-1 and TRBJ2-6; possibly TRBD1 for D (5 bases). Germline CDR1 MGHRA, CDR2 YSYEKL. The CDR3 extends over 15 amino acids. The CDR3 loop is CASSHLISGANVPTF. CDR3 coding DNA: TGCGCCAGCAGCCATCTGATCTCTGGGGCCAACGTCCCGACTTTC.

Only a few counts were recorded for this clonotype. This chain connects TRBV9 to TRBJ2-2, with no clear D. V was trimmed by 6 bases and J by 9 bases, leaving 24 bases between them. The CDR3 has 16 residues. Germline CDR1 reads SGDLS; CDR2 reads YYNGEE. The CDR3: CASTRSRGPTARELFF. The CDR3 nucleotides are TGTGCCAGCACTCGATCTCGTGGGCCTACGGCGAGGGAGCTGTTTTTT.

This clonotype was counted many times. The chain uses TRBV10-3 and TRBJ1-4, with no clear D. With 6 bases removed from V and 8 bases from J, the gap between germline ends came to 7 bases. CDR1 is ENHRY, CDR2 SYGVKD, per germline. CDR3 length: 11 residues. CDR3 protein: CAISQGEKLFF. The CDR3 DNA is TGTGCCATCAGCCAAGGGGAAAAACTGTTTTTT.

This clonotype was observed a few times. The J gene is TRBJ2-4, the V gene TRBV5-1, with D perhaps matching TRBD1 or TRBD2 (5 bases each). Germline loops: CDR1 SGHRS, CDR2 YFSETQ. V was trimmed by 1 base and J by 2 bases, leaving 10 bases between them. The CDR3 totals 15 residues. The CDR3 DNA reads as TGCGCCAGCAGCTTGCAGCCGGGACCCAAAAACATTCAGTACTTC. It encodes CASSLQPGPKNIQYF. The full variable domain, completed using reference TRBV5-1 and TRBJ2-4, is KAGVTQTPRYLIKTRGQQVTLSCSPISGHRSVSWYQQTPGQGLQFLFEYFSETQRNKGNFPGRFSGRQFSNSRSEMNVSTLELGDSALYLCASSLQPGPKNIQYFGAGTRLSVL.

A few counts support this clonotype. This rearrangement joins TRBV7-9 to TRBJ2-3; possible D gene TRBD2, 6 bases. This CDR3 region has 14 residues. Germline CDR1 SEHNR, CDR2 FQNEAQ (reference sequence). The V gene lost 5 bases and the J gene lost 5 bases, with 14 bases spanning the gap. The CDR3 sequence is CASSLTLGGDTQYF. The CDR3 coding sequence is TGTGCCAGCAGCCTCACGCTGGGGGGAGATACGCAGTATTTT.

This clonotype was seen a handful of times. The chain combines TRBV12-5 with TRBJ2-5; TRBD2 matches 8 bases. J was trimmed by 5 bases and V by 7 bases; bases with no gene match: 9. This CDR3 is 14 amino acids long. Germline CDR1 reads LGHNT; CDR2 reads FRNRAP. The CDR3 loop reads CASALAGRTETQYF. The CDR3, as DNA: TGTGCTAGTGCCTTAGCGGGGCGAACCGAGACCCAGTACTTC.

This clonotype was seen only a few times. This chain connects TRBV9 to TRBJ2-2; TRBD2 is a possible D gene (7 bases). The CDR3 loop spans 17 amino acids. Trimming removed 0 bases at V and 7 bases at J, with 19 bases between. Germline CDR1 SGDLS, CDR2 YYNGEE. CDR3 coding DNA: TGTGCCAGCAGCGTAGAGGCGGGGGCGCAGCGGGGCGGGGAGCTGTTTTTT. Translating gives CASSVEAGAQRGGELFF.

The V and J genes are TRBV7-9 and TRBJ1-1; tentatively, D is TRBD1 (5 bases). The length of the CDR3 is 13 residues. V lost 1 base, J lost 10 bases, and 13 bases lay in between. Germline CDR1 reads SEHNR; CDR2 reads FQNEAQ (reference sequence). The CDR3, as DNA: TGTGCCAGCAGCTTAGTCGGTTCCGGGGGAGCTTTCTTT. Translated: CASSLVGSGGAFF.

The chain carries TRBV20-1 and TRBJ1-1; D is perhaps TRBD1 (6 bases). This CDR3 has 16 amino acids. V dropped 6 bases and J dropped 0 bases, with 20 bases sitting between them. Germline CDR1 DFQATT, CDR2 SNEGSKA (reference sequence). The CDR3, as DNA: TGCAGTGCCACAACGGGACATATTTCGCTGAACACTGAAGCTTTCTTT. Translation: CSATTGHISLNTEAFF.

This clonotype was recorded a few times. The chain recombines TRBV28 with TRBJ2-5; no clear D gene. The germline gives CDR1 MDHEN, CDR2 SYDVKM. V lost 2 bases and J 5 bases, leaving 12 bases between the germline ends. This CDR3 region has 14 residues. Written as DNA, the CDR3 is TGTGCCAGCAGTTTAGGAGCGCCCCGGGAGACCCAGTACTTC. It yields the protein CASSLGAPRETQYF.

This clonotype was observed at least ten times. The gene calls are TRBV6-5 and TRBJ2-3; TRBD2 might be the D (6 bases). V was clipped by 4 bases and J by 2 bases, with 10 bases between them. The length of the CDR3 is 14 residues. CDR1 MNHEY and CDR2 SVGAGI come from the germline V gene. This chain's CDR3 is CASSSGLSTDTQYF. The CDR3, as DNA: TGTGCCAGCAGTTCGGGACTCTCCACAGATACGCAGTATTTT.

This clonotype appeared a few times. V and J are TRBV28 and TRBJ2-1; 13 positions match TRBD2. The CDR3 spans 17 residues. J lost 3 bases, V lost 4 bases, and 6 bases had no gene match. Germline loops: CDR1 MDHEN, CDR2 SYDVKM. The CDR3 DNA reads as TGTGCCAGCAGTTCCCAGACTAGCGGGGGGCTCTACAATGAGCAGTTCTTC. Its translation: CASSSQTSGGLYNEQFF. The variable domain in full, with the rest retrieved from reference TRBV28 and TRBJ2-1, is DVKVTQSSRYLVKRTGEKVFLECVQDMDHENMFWYRQDPGLGLRLIYFSYDVKMKEKGDIPEGYSVSREKKERFSLILESASTNQTSMYLCASSSQTSGGLYNEQFFGPGTRLTVL.